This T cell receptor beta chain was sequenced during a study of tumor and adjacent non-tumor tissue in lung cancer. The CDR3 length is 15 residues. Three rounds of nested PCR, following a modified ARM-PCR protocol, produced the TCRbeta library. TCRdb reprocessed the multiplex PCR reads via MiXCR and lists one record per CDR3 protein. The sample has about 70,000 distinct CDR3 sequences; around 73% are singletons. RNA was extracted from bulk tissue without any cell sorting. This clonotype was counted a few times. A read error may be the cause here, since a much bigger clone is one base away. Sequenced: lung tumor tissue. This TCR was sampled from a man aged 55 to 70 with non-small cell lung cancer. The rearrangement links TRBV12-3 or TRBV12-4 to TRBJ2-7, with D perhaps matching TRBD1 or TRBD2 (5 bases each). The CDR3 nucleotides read TGTGTCAGCAGTTTGGGACCCCAATACGGCGCCGAGCAGTACTTC. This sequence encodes CVSSLGPQYGAEQYF.